The TCR beta chain under discussion was sequenced for a study of blood T cell repertoires in COVID-19. Study-wide context: The origin of the acute and convalescent COVID-19 samples was the United States, Italy and Spain. Sources were T cells, B-cell-depleted T cells, or PBMCs; the material itself was cDNA or gDNA.

The germline V gene has CDR1 LGHNA and CDR2 YSLEER. The ends were cut back, 0 bases at V and 4 bases at J, with 15 bases in the middle. The CDR3 loop spans 17 amino acids. Libraries were prepared by immunoSEQ multiplex PCR; TCRdb keeps only in-frame clonotypes and omits some of them. Altogether approximately 110,000 clones are present, over 60% being singletons, with the ten largest covering about 4.5%. The sequence came from a human donor in a cohort sampled during active or convalescent COVID-19. Sequenced input: peripheral blood. The chain couples TRBV4-3 to TRBJ1-4; D not resolved. CDR3: CASSQDAPGSGNEKLFF. The CDR3 DNA is TGCGCCAGCAGCCAAGATGCCCCCGGGTCGGGTAATGAAAAACTGTTTTTT.